One sample yielded the 2 T cell receptor beta chains listed below, sequenced in a study of CD8+ T cells in alopecia areata. Sequencing relied on a cDNA template that was reverse transcribed from extracted RNA. Sequencing was performed with immunoSEQ multiplex PCR; in TCRdb, only in-frame clones are kept and a portion is missing. Found here are about 210,000 clones, roughly two fifths of them singletons; the top ten hold around 0.48%. Indicated treatment: oral pan-JAK inhibitor, 5-10 mg twice daily. The material sequenced was CD4+ T cells sorted from blood, taken at approximately week 34, from a patient treated with tofacitinib. The receptors derive from a human donor with alopecia areata.

V and J are TRBV4-1 and TRBJ2-7; D remains ambiguous. This CDR3 has 14 amino acids. Germline loops: CDR1 MGHRA, CDR2 YSYEKL. Trimming stripped 1 base from V and 1 base from J, with 8 bases between. The CDR3 protein is CASSQVGQSYEQYF. CDR3 nucleotide sequence: TGCGCCAGCAGCCAAGTCGGGCAGTCCTACGAGCAGTACTTC.

J is TRBJ2-1 and V is TRBV7-2, with TRBD2 as a possible D gene (6 bases). The CDR3 covers 19 residues. CDR1 is SGHTA, CDR2 FQGNSA, per germline. Trimming took 2 bases from V and 0 from J, leaving 20 bases between them. CDR3 protein: CASSLLGLLARSSYNEQFF. As DNA, the CDR3 is TGTGCCAGCAGCTTACTGGGCTTACTAGCCCGAAGCTCCTACAATGAGCAGTTCTTC.